This is a list of T cell receptor beta chains from one sample in a study of post-analysis software for immune sequencing data. Via MiXCR, TCRdb re-called the PCR reads, giving one row per CDR3 protein. The profile shows about 430,000 distinct CDR3 sequences, less than 40% of them singletons. What was sequenced was blood. The receptors here all came from a girl aged 2 to 10 with multiple sclerosis. Each CDR3 is given with its conserved first and last residue. A D gene is named only where the DNA matches it firmly. The size field is filled for only some rows; it gives once, few, many or a size class.

cdr3_aa,cdr3_nt,clone_size,j_call,v_call,d_call
CSASEQTRYGYTF,TGCAGTGCTAGCGAACAAACCCGCTATGGCTACACCTTC,.,TRBJ1-2,TRBV20-1,.
CASTPFGTLNNEQFF,TGTGCCAGTACCCCCTTCGGGACACTCAACAATGAGCAGTTCTTC,.,TRBJ2-1,TRBV27,.
CAGSYSTSSYEQYF,TGTGCCGGCAGTTACTCGACTAGCTCCTACGAGCAGTACTTC,few,TRBJ2-7,TRBV6-5,.
CSVEGRRTRNEQFF,TGCAGCGTTGAAGGGCGAAGGACACGGAATGAGCAGTTCTTC,many,TRBJ2-1,TRBV29-1,.
CASSYSTGTEYEQYF,TGTGCCAGCAGTTACTCTACAGGGACGGAATACGAGCAGTACTTC,.,TRBJ2-7,TRBV6-6,.
CASSQVRGLEQYF,TGTGCCAGCAGCCAAGTTCGGGGCCTCGAGCAGTACTTC,few,TRBJ2-7,TRBV3-1,.
CASSSFSQETQYF,TGTGCCAGCAGCTCTTTCAGCCAAGAGACCCAGTACTTC,.,TRBJ2-5,TRBV7-2,.
CSASEDSNYGYTF,TGCAGTGCTAGTGAGGACAGTAACTATGGCTACACCTTC,.,TRBJ1-2,TRBV20-1,.
CASSLVVGGGHGYTF,TGCGCCAGCAGCTTGGTCGTTGGGGGTGGTCATGGCTACACCTTC,few,TRBJ1-2,TRBV5-1,.
CASSGTGGTHGYTF,TGTGCCAGCAGCGGGACAGGGGGTACCCATGGCTACACCTTC,few,TRBJ1-2,TRBV28,TRBD1
CSAPGEGGLAGWVQFF,TGCAGTGCCCCCGGCGAGGGCGGTCTAGCGGGTTGGGTGCAGTTCTTC,few,TRBJ2-1,TRBV20-1,TRBD2
CASSKSLGPYNEQFF,TGTGCCAGCAGTAAGTCACTGGGACCCTACAATGAGCAGTTCTTC,.,TRBJ2-1,TRBV28,.
CSARSGTQNEQFF,TGCAGTGCTAGGTCCGGGACACAAAATGAGCAGTTCTTC,.,TRBJ2-1,TRBV20-1,.
CASSFTRRAIDGADTQYF,TGTGCCAGCAGTTTCACTCGTCGGGCGATAGACGGAGCAGATACGCAGTATTTT,.,TRBJ2-3,TRBV6-5,.
CASSARTISYNEQFF,TGTGCCAGCAGCGCTAGGACGATTTCCTACAATGAGCAGTTCTTC,.,TRBJ2-1,TRBV9,.
CASSLLRGDTQYF,TGCGCCAGCAGCTTGTTACGAGGAGATACGCAGTATTTT,.,TRBJ2-3,TRBV5-1,.
CSVRPEMGTDTQYF,TGCAGCGTACGTCCGGAGATGGGCACAGATACGCAGTATTTT,few,TRBJ2-3,TRBV29-1,.
CASSYPLPRLEYNEQFF,TGTGCCAGCAGTTACCCTCTGCCCCGATTAGAATACAATGAGCAGTTCTTC,.,TRBJ2-1,TRBV6-2/TRBV6-3,.
CASSRVETGGMRETQHF,TGTGCCAGCAGTCGCGTAGAGACAGGGGGCATGCGGGAGACCCAGCATTTT,.,TRBJ1-5,TRBV7-2,TRBD1
CASSKDQQESNEQFF,TGTGCCAGCAGCAAAGACCAGCAGGAGAGCAATGAGCAGTTCTTC,.,TRBJ2-1,TRBV21-1,.
CASSLQGIINQPQHF,TGTGCCAGCAGTCTACAGGGGATCATTAATCAGCCCCAGCATTTT,.,TRBJ1-5,TRBV12-3/TRBV12-4,TRBD1
CSGREAMNTEAFF,TGCAGTGGAAGAGAGGCGATGAACACTGAAGCTTTCTTT,few,TRBJ1-1,TRBV20-1,.
CASSLSVFTTRGSYEQYF,TGCGCCAGCAGCTTGAGTGTGTTTACTACCCGGGGGTCCTACGAGCAGTACTTC,few,TRBJ2-7,TRBV5-1,.
CASSQDWDRGDYEQYF,TGTGCCAGCAGCCAAGATTGGGACAGGGGGGATTACGAGCAGTACTTC,.,TRBJ2-7,TRBV4-2,TRBD1
CASSSPRLAWETQYF,TGTGCCAGCAGCTCCCCACGACTAGCCTGGGAGACCCAGTACTTC,few,TRBJ2-5,TRBV7-2,TRBD2
CAISLEIVSNSEQFF,TGTGCCATCAGCCTGGAGATTGTTAGCAATAGTGAGCAGTTCTTC,.,TRBJ2-1,TRBV10-3,.
CASSGGGQNTDTQYF,TGTGCCAGCAGCGGTGGGGGACAGAACACAGATACGCAGTATTTT,.,TRBJ2-3,TRBV9,TRBD1
CASSLGTDEAFF,TGTGCCAGCAGTTTGGGGACAGACGAAGCTTTCTTT,.,TRBJ1-1,TRBV12-3/TRBV12-4,TRBD1
CASSFFWDKLTYEQYF,TGTGCCAGCAGCTTTTTTTGGGACAAACTAACCTACGAGCAGTACTTC,.,TRBJ2-7,TRBV7-2,.
CASSLQGLGSNSPLHF,TGTGCCAGCAGCCTACAGGGATTAGGCTCAAATTCACCCCTCCACTTT,.,TRBJ1-6,TRBV7-2,.
CASSPRHQVPYEQYF,TGCGCCAGCAGCCCGCGACACCAAGTGCCGTACGAGCAGTACTTC,.,TRBJ2-7,TRBV4-3,.
CASSYDRNTGELFF,TGTGCCAGCAGCTATGACAGGAACACCGGGGAGCTGTTTTTT,.,TRBJ2-2,TRBV5-6,.
CASSRDRDGEKLFF,TGTGCCAGCTCCCGGGACAGGGATGGTGAAAAACTGTTTTTT,.,TRBJ1-4,TRBV18,TRBD1
CAISMGTRGNEQFF,TGTGCCATCAGTATGGGGACTAGAGGCAATGAGCAGTTCTTC,.,TRBJ2-1,TRBV10-3,TRBD2
CATSRDMREGNEQFF,TGTGCTACCAGCAGAGATATGCGGGAGGGTAATGAGCAGTTCTTC,.,TRBJ2-1,TRBV15,TRBD2
CASSYEGDGYEQYF,TGTGCCAGCAGTTACGAGGGGGATGGCTACGAGCAGTACTTC,few,TRBJ2-7,TRBV6-2/TRBV6-3,.
CSARDPRPRGAGEAFF,TGCAGTGCTAGAGATCCCCGACCTAGGGGCGCGGGAGAAGCTTTCTTT,.,TRBJ1-1,TRBV20-1,.
CAISKGGQGGETQYF,TGTGCCATCAGTAAAGGGGGACAGGGGGGAGAGACCCAGTACTTC,.,TRBJ2-5,TRBV10-3,TRBD1
CASQSDSWSKYTQYF,TGTGCCAGCCAAAGTGACAGTTGGAGTAAATATACGCAGTATTTT,.,TRBJ2-3,TRBV12-3/TRBV12-4,.
CASRGAGGWIEQFF,TGTGCCAGCAGGGGAGCGGGGGGGTGGATTGAGCAGTTCTTC,.,TRBJ2-1,TRBV11-2,TRBD2
CASSPRDTGSPLHF,TGCGCCAGCAGCCCCCGGGACACCGGTTCACCCCTCCACTTT,.,TRBJ1-6,TRBV4-1,.
CASSFLPTSGTYEQYF,TGTGCCAGCAGTTTCCTCCCGACATCGGGTACCTACGAGCAGTACTTC,few,TRBJ2-7,TRBV28,.
CASDPDGTRYGYTF,TGCGCCAGCGATCCCGATGGGACTCGCTATGGCTACACCTTC,few,TRBJ1-2,TRBV5-1,.
CASSIEGNTGELFF,TGTGCCAGCAGTATTGAGGGGAACACCGGGGAGCTGTTTTTT,.,TRBJ2-2,TRBV3-1,.
CASSRRDGTLNEQYF,TGTGCCAGCAGCCGCCGGGACGGGACACTTAATGAGCAGTACTTC,.,TRBJ2-5,TRBV7-8,.
CASSATGTGGEQYF,TGTGCCAGCAGCGCTACTGGGACAGGGGGCGAGCAGTACTTC,.,TRBJ2-7,TRBV9,TRBD1
CASSIFNRDIYGYTF,TGTGCCAGTAGTATTTTCAACAGGGATATCTATGGCTACACCTTC,once,TRBJ1-2,TRBV19,.
CASGNRGRVDTQYF,TGTGCCAGCGGCAACAGGGGGCGCGTAGATACGCAGTATTTT,.,TRBJ2-3,TRBV7-2,TRBD1
CASSVQGAQNEQFF,TGTGCCAGTAGTGTACAGGGGGCCCAGAATGAGCAGTTCTTC,.,TRBJ2-1,TRBV19,TRBD1
CASSSPWTSGEQYF,TGTGCCAGCAGTTCGCCATGGACCTCTGGGGAGCAGTACTTC,few,TRBJ2-4,TRBV6-5,.
CASSGTGGLTPTDTQYF,TGTGCCAGCAGTGGTACGGGGGGACTAACCCCCACAGATACGCAGTATTTT,.,TRBJ2-3,TRBV2,TRBD2
CASTTGGIQRGYTF,TGTGCCAGCACGACGGGGGGCATCCAGCGAGGCTACACCTTC,.,TRBJ1-2,TRBV28,.
CASTGVTDTQYF,TGTGCCAGCACCGGCGTGACAGATACGCAGTATTTT,.,TRBJ2-3,TRBV6-2/TRBV6-3,.